These T cell receptor beta chains were read from a single sample in a study of technical replicates of blood from several donors. Sequencing was performed with immunoSEQ multiplex PCR; in TCRdb, only in-frame clones are kept and a portion is missing. The sample carries tens of thousands of clones, approximately 96% recorded once. Sequencing was done on a sample of T cells isolated from PBMCs. These TCRs come from a human donor in good health. The CDR3 runs from the conserved cysteine through the conserved F or W. The D gene is left open where the match is weak. Clone size appears in some rows only: once, few, many, or a class for an expanded clone.

CDR3 protein: CASSQGTVNEKLFF
CDR3 DNA: TGTGCCAGCAGTCAGGGGACAGTGAATGAAAAACTGTTTTTT
D gene: TRBD1
V gene: TRBV27
J gene: TRBJ1-4
clone size: .

CDR3 protein: CAWSQGHGYTF
CDR3 DNA: TGTGCCTGGAGTCAGGGTCATGGCTACACCTTC
D gene: .
V gene: TRBV30
J gene: TRBJ1-2
clone size: .

CDR3 protein: CASSFGTETSEAFF
CDR3 DNA: TGCGCCAGCAGCTTCGGGACTGAGACTTCTGAAGCTTTCTTT
D gene: .
V gene: TRBV5-1
J gene: TRBJ1-1
clone size: few

CDR3 protein: CASRATSEAGELFF
CDR3 DNA: TGTGCCAGCAGGGCTACTAGCGAGGCCGGGGAGCTGTTTTTT
D gene: TRBD2
V gene: TRBV11-2
J gene: TRBJ2-2
clone size: once

CDR3 protein: CASSDSRGPNQPQHF
CDR3 DNA: TGTGCCAGCAGTGACTCTAGGGGGCCCAATCAGCCCCAGCATTTT
D gene: TRBD1
V gene: TRBV25-1
J gene: TRBJ1-5
clone size: .

CDR3 protein: CASSQEGRVTSNYGYTF
CDR3 DNA: TGTGCCAGCAGCCAAGAGGGCAGAGTAACCTCTAACTATGGCTACACCTTC
D gene: .
V gene: TRBV4-2
J gene: TRBJ1-2
clone size: .

CDR3 protein: CASSPTGQGYNEQFF
CDR3 DNA: TGTGCCAGCAGCCCAACGGGTCAGGGCTACAATGAGCAGTTCTTC
D gene: .
V gene: TRBV7-2
J gene: TRBJ2-1
clone size: .

CDR3 protein: CASSPNMNTEAFF
CDR3 DNA: TGTGCCAGCAGTCCGAACATGAACACTGAAGCTTTCTTT
D gene: .
V gene: TRBV6-5
J gene: TRBJ1-1
clone size: .

CDR3 protein: CASRPTLSSGNTIYF
CDR3 DNA: TGTGCCAGCAGGCCGACTCTGAGCTCTGGAAACACCATATATTTT
D gene: .
V gene: TRBV6-5
J gene: TRBJ1-3
clone size: .

CDR3 protein: CASSAVRDRGPANYGYTF
CDR3 DNA: TGTGCCAGCAGCGCAGTAAGGGACAGGGGTCCAGCTAACTATGGCTACACCTTC
D gene: TRBD1
V gene: TRBV9
J gene: TRBJ1-2
clone size: .

CDR3 protein: CASSLTGNTGELFF
CDR3 DNA: TGTGCCAGCAGCCTGACAGGGAATACCGGGGAGCTGTTTTTT
D gene: TRBD1
V gene: TRBV6-5
J gene: TRBJ2-2
clone size: .

CDR3 protein: CASSLTGGYNEQFF
CDR3 DNA: TGTGCCAGCAGCTTAACAGGGGGATACAATGAGCAGTTCTTC
D gene: .
V gene: TRBV7-3
J gene: TRBJ2-1
clone size: .

CDR3 protein: CASSVGSNTEAFF
CDR3 DNA: TGTGCCAGCAGTGTGGGCAGTAACACTGAAGCTTTCTTT
D gene: .
V gene: TRBV25-1
J gene: TRBJ1-1
clone size: .

CDR3 protein: CASKTTGVEKLFF
CDR3 DNA: TGTGCCAGTAAGACGACAGGGGTCGAAAAACTGTTTTTT
D gene: TRBD1
V gene: TRBV19
J gene: TRBJ1-4
clone size: .

CDR3 protein: CATSRRDPANNEQFF
CDR3 DNA: TGTGCCACTAGTCGGCGGGACCCCGCTAACAATGAGCAGTTCTTC
D gene: .
V gene: TRBV10-3
J gene: TRBJ2-1
clone size: .

CDR3 protein: CASSLVPEMNTEAFF
CDR3 DNA: TGTGCCAGCAGCTTGGTACCCGAGATGAACACTGAAGCTTTCTTT
D gene: .
V gene: TRBV5-5
J gene: TRBJ1-1
clone size: .

CDR3 protein: CASTSSGRSYNEQFF
CDR3 DNA: TGTGCCAGTACCAGTAGCGGGAGGTCCTACAATGAGCAGTTCTTC
D gene: TRBD2
V gene: TRBV19
J gene: TRBJ2-1
clone size: .

CDR3 protein: CASLGDRDRDYSNQPQHF
CDR3 DNA: TGTGCCAGCCTCGGTGATAGGGACAGGGATTATAGCAATCAGCCCCAGCATTTT
D gene: TRBD1
V gene: TRBV6-4
J gene: TRBJ1-5
clone size: .

CDR3 protein: CSVDGQKDGYTF
CDR3 DNA: TGCAGCGTTGATGGTCAGAAAGATGGCTACACCTTC
D gene: .
V gene: TRBV29-1
J gene: TRBJ1-2
clone size: .

CDR3 protein: CSAWDFYEQYF
CDR3 DNA: TGCAGTGCGTGGGACTTCTACGAGCAGTACTTC
D gene: .
V gene: TRBV20-1
J gene: TRBJ2-7
clone size: .

CDR3 protein: CASSPMGTAYEQYF
CDR3 DNA: TGTGCCAGCAGCCCGATGGGGACAGCCTACGAGCAGTACTTC
D gene: TRBD1
V gene: TRBV9
J gene: TRBJ2-7
clone size: .

CDR3 protein: CASSTKDISNQPQHF
CDR3 DNA: TGTGCCAGTAGTACGAAGGACATTAGCAATCAGCCCCAGCATTTT
D gene: .
V gene: TRBV19
J gene: TRBJ1-5
clone size: .

CDR3 protein: CASSLGTSSNEQFF
CDR3 DNA: TGTGCCAGCAGCTTAGGGACTAGTTCAAATGAGCAGTTCTTC
D gene: TRBD2
V gene: TRBV7-9
J gene: TRBJ2-1
clone size: .

CDR3 protein: CASSTRQGHSYEQYF
CDR3 DNA: TGTGCCAGCAGTACCCGACAGGGACATTCCTACGAGCAGTACTTC
D gene: TRBD1
V gene: TRBV25-1
J gene: TRBJ2-7
clone size: .

CDR3 protein: CSVEETSYEQYF
CDR3 DNA: TGCAGCGTTGAAGAGACTAGCTACGAGCAGTACTTC
D gene: .
V gene: TRBV29-1
J gene: TRBJ2-7
clone size: .

CDR3 protein: CASSLPGLGTYEQYF
CDR3 DNA: TGTGCCAGCAGCCTACCGGGACTGGGCACCTACGAGCAGTACTTC
D gene: .
V gene: TRBV14
J gene: TRBJ2-7
clone size: .

CDR3 protein: CASSDTTSAAYNEQFF
CDR3 DNA: TGTGCCAGCAGTGATACGACTAGCGCTGCCTACAATGAGCAGTTCTTC
D gene: TRBD2
V gene: TRBV2
J gene: TRBJ2-1
clone size: .

CDR3 protein: CASSSQGPEQYF
CDR3 DNA: TGTGCCAGCAGCTCACAGGGACCAGAGCAGTACTTC
D gene: .
V gene: TRBV7-9
J gene: TRBJ2-7
clone size: .

CDR3 protein: CASRPLQEYEQYF
CDR3 DNA: TGTGCCAGCAGACCATTACAGGAATACGAGCAGTACTTC
D gene: .
V gene: TRBV11-2
J gene: TRBJ2-7
clone size: .

CDR3 protein: CASSRGQANQPQHF
CDR3 DNA: TGTGCCAGCAGTCGGGGACAGGCGAATCAGCCCCAGCATTTT
D gene: TRBD1
V gene: TRBV27
J gene: TRBJ1-5
clone size: once

CDR3 protein: CASSFSYRDGYTF
CDR3 DNA: TGTGCCAGCAGTTTCTCATACAGGGATGGCTACACCTTC
D gene: .
V gene: TRBV6-5
J gene: TRBJ1-2
clone size: .

CDR3 protein: CASRGFGQPAGTDTQYF
CDR3 DNA: TGTGCCAGCAGAGGATTTGGACAGCCGGCTGGCACAGATACGCAGTATTTT
D gene: .
V gene: TRBV2
J gene: TRBJ2-3
clone size: .

CDR3 protein: CASSPSRASNEKLFF
CDR3 DNA: TGTGCCAGCTCACCAAGCAGGGCTTCTAATGAAAAACTGTTTTTT
D gene: .
V gene: TRBV18
J gene: TRBJ1-4
clone size: .

CDR3 protein: CASRPSSGSGYEQYF
CDR3 DNA: TGTGCCAGCAGACCATCGAGCGGGAGTGGATACGAGCAGTACTTC
D gene: TRBD2
V gene: TRBV7-2
J gene: TRBJ2-7
clone size: .

CDR3 protein: CASSFGGAGSYEQYF
CDR3 DNA: TGTGCCAGCAGTTTCGGGGGAGCAGGGTCCTACGAGCAGTACTTC
D gene: .
V gene: TRBV28
J gene: TRBJ2-7
clone size: once

CDR3 protein: CASSITGNREAFF
CDR3 DNA: TGTGCCAGCAGTATTACAGGGAATAGAGAAGCTTTCTTT
D gene: .
V gene: TRBV6-5
J gene: TRBJ1-1
clone size: .

CDR3 protein: CASSVLVAGEQYF
CDR3 DNA: TGTGCCAGCAGCGTTTTGGTTGCGGGCGAGCAGTACTTC
D gene: .
V gene: TRBV9
J gene: TRBJ2-7
clone size: .

CDR3 protein: CASSALARVTGELFF
CDR3 DNA: TGTGCCAGCAGCGCCTTAGCGCGAGTCACCGGGGAGCTGTTTTTT
D gene: .
V gene: TRBV9
J gene: TRBJ2-2
clone size: .

CDR3 protein: CASRRDRENTEAFF
CDR3 DNA: TGTGCCAGTAGGAGGGACAGGGAGAACACTGAAGCTTTCTTT
D gene: TRBD1
V gene: TRBV19
J gene: TRBJ1-1
clone size: .

CDR3 protein: CASSSDSAMAFF
CDR3 DNA: TGTGCCAGCAGCTCGGACAGCGCGATGGCTTTCTTT
D gene: .
V gene: TRBV7-9
J gene: TRBJ1-1
clone size: .

CDR3 protein: CASQASAAGTGELFF
CDR3 DNA: TGTGCCAGCCAGGCCTCGGCGGCGGGCACCGGGGAGCTGTTTTTT
D gene: .
V gene: TRBV21-1
J gene: TRBJ2-2
clone size: once

CDR3 protein: CASSCGTACNQPQHF
CDR3 DNA: TGTGCCAGCAGTTGTGGGACAGCTTGCAATCAGCCCCAGCATTTT
D gene: TRBD1
V gene: TRBV6-8
J gene: TRBJ1-5
clone size: .

CDR3 protein: CASSQGTAQETQYF
CDR3 DNA: TGCGCCAGCAGCCAGGGGACAGCCCAAGAGACCCAGTACTTC
D gene: TRBD1
V gene: TRBV5-1
J gene: TRBJ2-5
clone size: .

CDR3 protein: CASSRGGISSYEQYF
CDR3 DNA: TGTGCCAGCTCTCGGGGCGGGATAAGCTCCTACGAGCAGTACTTC
D gene: .
V gene: TRBV9
J gene: TRBJ2-7
clone size: .

CDR3 protein: CAISETLTSGGYNEQFF
CDR3 DNA: TGTGCCATCAGTGAGACACTAACCTCGGGCGGGTACAATGAGCAGTTCTTC
D gene: .
V gene: TRBV10-3
J gene: TRBJ2-1
clone size: .

CDR3 protein: CASTPKLTGYGYTF
CDR3 DNA: TGTGCCAGCACTCCCAAGCTTACAGGATATGGCTACACCTTC
D gene: .
V gene: TRBV28
J gene: TRBJ1-2
clone size: .

CDR3 protein: CASSTAGGGLGDYGYTF
CDR3 DNA: TGTGCCAGCAGCACCGCCGGGGGAGGGCTAGGGGACTATGGCTACACCTTC
D gene: .
V gene: TRBV5-4
J gene: TRBJ1-2
clone size: once

CDR3 protein: CASSVEATAVMNTEAFF
CDR3 DNA: TGTGCCAGCAGCGTAGAGGCCACCGCGGTAATGAACACTGAAGCTTTCTTT
D gene: .
V gene: TRBV9
J gene: TRBJ1-1
clone size: .

CDR3 protein: CASSSLGQERNEKLFF
CDR3 DNA: TGTGCCAGCAGTAGCCTAGGACAGGAACGTAATGAAAAACTGTTTTTT
D gene: TRBD1
V gene: TRBV6-6
J gene: TRBJ1-4
clone size: .

CDR3 protein: CASSFRRPRDEQFF
CDR3 DNA: TGTGCCAGCAGTTTTAGGAGGCCCCGCGATGAGCAGTTCTTC
D gene: .
V gene: TRBV27
J gene: TRBJ2-1
clone size: .

CDR3 protein: CASFLLAGAGELFF
CDR3 DNA: TGCGCCAGCTTCTTACTAGCGGGAGCCGGGGAGCTGTTTTTT
D gene: TRBD2
V gene: TRBV5-1
J gene: TRBJ2-2
clone size: .

CDR3 protein: CASSPLGGSSSYNEQFF
CDR3 DNA: TGTGCCAGCAGCCCCCTGGGAGGCTCCAGCTCCTACAATGAGCAGTTCTTC
D gene: .
V gene: TRBV7-9
J gene: TRBJ2-1
clone size: .

CDR3 protein: CASSESGGGLYEQYF
CDR3 DNA: TGTGCCAGCAGTGAGTCGGGAGGGGGCTTGTACGAGCAGTACTTC
D gene: .
V gene: TRBV2
J gene: TRBJ2-7
clone size: .

CDR3 protein: CASSFNYEQYF
CDR3 DNA: TGTGCCAGCAGCTTTAATTACGAGCAGTACTTC
D gene: .
V gene: TRBV7-9
J gene: TRBJ2-7
clone size: .

CDR3 protein: CASSLQGGAEAFF
CDR3 DNA: TGTGCCAGTAGTCTTCAGGGTGGCGCTGAAGCTTTCTTT
D gene: .
V gene: TRBV19
J gene: TRBJ1-1
clone size: once

CDR3 protein: CASSLGGQGATGYTF
CDR3 DNA: TGTGCCAGCAGCTTAGGGGGACAGGGGGCGACGGGCTACACCTTC
D gene: TRBD1
V gene: TRBV7-9
J gene: TRBJ1-2
clone size: .

CDR3 protein: CASSLGLNTGELFF
CDR3 DNA: TGTGCCAGCAGTTTAGGACTTAACACCGGGGAGCTGTTTTTT
D gene: .
V gene: TRBV6-5
J gene: TRBJ2-2
clone size: .

CDR3 protein: CAWNSGRAREQFF
CDR3 DNA: TGTGCCTGGAATAGCGGGAGGGCCCGGGAGCAGTTCTTC
D gene: TRBD2
V gene: TRBV30
J gene: TRBJ2-1
clone size: .

CDR3 protein: CASSVGGRADEQFF
CDR3 DNA: TGTGCCAGCAGCGTAGGCGGGAGGGCCGATGAGCAGTTCTTC
D gene: TRBD2
V gene: TRBV9
J gene: TRBJ2-1
clone size: .